These 28 T cell receptor beta chains came from one sample sequenced in a study of shared clonotypes between healthy human individuals. Repertoires were generated with immunoSEQ multiplex PCR, while TCRdb's copy carries only in-frame clones and drops some. The sample shows 400,000 to 600,000 clones, about three quarters of them seen only once. The sequencing input was PBMCs. The source is a woman aged 35 to 49 in good health. Some clones in this sample may be carry-over from other donors' samples.

The chain joins TRBV7-3 to TRBJ2-1; 8 bases map to TRBD1. V shed 4 bases, J shed 10 bases, and the junction held 6 bases outside the gene matches. This CDR3 contains 13 residues. CDR1 is SGHTA and CDR2 is FQGTGA in the germline V gene. The CDR3 loop is CASSSTHRGEQFF. CDR3 sequence (DNA): TGTGCCAGCAGCTCAACCCACAGGGGGGAGCAGTTCTTC.

V is TRBV19 and J is TRBJ1-3; D gene ambiguous. Per germline, CDR1 LNHDA and CDR2 SQIVND (reference sequence). This CDR3 region has 15 residues. V lost 1 base and J 0 bases, leaving 7 bases between the germline ends. CDR3 in amino acids: CASSIVRSSGNTIYF. CDR3 nucleotides: TGTGCCAGTAGTATAGTCCGAAGCTCTGGAAACACCATATATTTT.

This chain uses TRBV13 with TRBJ2-7, with 11 bases that match TRBD2. The J segment lost 4 bases and the V segment lost 4 bases, leaving 3 bases of the junction unmatched. CDR3 length equals 14 residues. The germline V gene has CDR1 PRHDT and CDR2 FYEKMQ (reference sequence). The DNA for the CDR3 is TGTGCCAGCAGCTCCTGGACTAGCGGGTACGAGCAGTACTTC. Translating it yields CASSSWTSGYEQYF. The full variable domain, rest sourced from reference TRBV13 and TRBJ2-7, is AAGVIQSPRHLIKEKRETATLKCYPIPRHDTVYWYQQGPGQDPQFLISFYEKMQSDKGSIPDRFSAQQFSDYHSELNMSSLELGDSALYFCASSSWTSGYEQYFGPGTRLTVT.

In this sample, this clone turned up once. The chain links TRBV18 to TRBJ2-5; D perhaps matches TRBD2 (5 bases). Trimming took off 3 bases at V and 5 bases at J, with 10 bases between the two ends. The CDR3 is made up of 13 amino acids. CDR1 and CDR2 from the germline V gene are KGHSH and LQKENI. In DNA form, the CDR3 reads TGTGCCAGCTCACCTAGCGTGAAGGAGACCCAGTACTTC. This encodes CASSPSVKETQYF.

This clone is a singleton in its sample. The rearrangement joins TRBV5-1 to TRBJ2-1; 11 bases match TRBD2. CDR1 SGHRS and CDR2 YFSETQ come from the germline V gene. The length of the CDR3 is 15 residues. With 5 bases clipped from V and 5 bases from J, the junction kept 6 bases outside the gene matches. DNA of the CDR3: TGCGCCAGCAGGCCAGGGACTAGCGGACACAATGAGCAGTTCTTC. Protein product: CASRPGTSGHNEQFF.

Only a few counts were recorded for this clone. V is TRBV7-2 and J is TRBJ2-7; TRBD2 matches at 7 bases. The CDR3 has 13 residues. The ends lost 5 bases at V and 3 bases at J; junction bases unmatched: 4. The germline V gene has CDR1 SGHTA and CDR2 FQGNSA. In DNA form, the CDR3 reads TGTGCCAGCAGCCTACAGCGGGGCTACGAGCAGTACTTC. Its translation: CASSLQRGYEQYF.

The V and J genes are TRBV7-8 and TRBJ2-1, with 13 bases lining up with TRBD2. CDR1 is SGHVS and CDR2 is FQNEAQ in the germline V gene. This CDR3 is built from 17 residues. V lost 2 bases, J lost 7 bases, and 8 bases stayed unmatched. CDR3 bases: TGTGCCAGCAGCTTACGTCGGACTAGCGGGAGTTTTAATGAGCAGTTCTTC. Translated: CASSLRRTSGSFNEQFF.

The rearrangement links TRBV30 to TRBJ2-7, with unresolved D. The CDR3 sequence is 12 residues long. Trimming cost V 5 bases and J 0 bases, with 8 bases left between them. Per the germline V gene, CDR1 is GTSNPN and CDR2 is SVGIG (reference sequence). The CDR3 DNA reads TGTGCCTGGGGCGGCAGCTCCTACGAGCAGTACTTC. Translated, it gives CAWGGSSYEQYF.

This clone has a handful of counts. This chain connects TRBV4-3 to TRBJ2-7; tentatively, D is TRBD1 (5 bases). CDR3 length: 17 residues. Germline values: CDR1 LGHNA, CDR2 YSLEER. V lost 3 bases to trimming and J lost 0 bases, with 18 bases between them. The CDR3, as DNA: TGCGCCAGCAGCCATCTATGTGCAGGGCCCACCTCCTACGAGCAGTACTTC. Translating it yields CASSHLCAGPTSYEQYF.

This clone was picked up a small number of times. The J gene is TRBJ2-2, the V gene TRBV7-9; a weak D match, TRBD2 (5 bases). Germline V gene data show CDR1 as SEHNR and CDR2 as FQNEAQ (reference sequence). V was shortened by 8 bases and J by 7 bases, with 17 bases between the two germline ends. The CDR3 contains 14 residues. CDR3 amino acids: CASARGSLDGELFF. The CDR3 DNA is TGTGCCAGCGCTCGTGGGAGCTTGGACGGGGAGCTGTTTTTT.

V gene TRBV7-9 combines with J gene TRBJ1-1, with 7 positions matching TRBD1. Germline lookup yields CDR1 SEHNR and CDR2 FQNEAQ (reference sequence). V gave up 3 bases and J gave up 4 bases; unmatched junction bases: 5. This CDR3 contains 14 residues. In DNA form, the CDR3 reads TGTGCCAGCAGCTTGGCGACAGGGCCCACTGAAGCTTTCTTT. It specifies CASSLATGPTEAFF.

The rearrangement links TRBV19 to TRBJ2-2; TRBD1 matches 9 bases. Germline CDR1 is LNHDA and CDR2 is SQIVND (reference sequence). The CDR3 consists of 14 residues. The J segment lost 3 bases and the V segment lost 6 bases, leaving 2 bases of the junction unmatched. In DNA form, the CDR3 reads TGTGCCAGTAGGGACAGGGGAGACACCGGGGAGCTGTTTTTT. Amino acid sequence: CASRDRGDTGELFF.

V and J are TRBV15 and TRBJ1-4; D is unclear. The CDR3 is made up of 15 amino acids. V was clipped by 4 bases and J by 3 bases, with 12 bases between them. Germline V gene sequence: CDR1 LNHNV, CDR2 YYDKDF (reference sequence). In nucleotides, the CDR3 is TGTGCCACCAGCATTAGACTGTCATCTAATGAAAAACTGTTTTTT. Protein product: CATSIRLSSNEKLFF.

The chain uses TRBV28 and TRBJ2-2; TRBD2 matches 14 bases. The germline V gene has CDR1 MDHEN and CDR2 SYDVKM. The J segment lost 3 bases and the V segment lost 10 bases, leaving 16 bases of the junction unmatched. The CDR3 runs to 19 residues. CDR3 amino acids: CATHGSRTSGRRDTGELFF. The CDR3 DNA sequence: TGTGCCACCCACGGGTCGAGGACTAGCGGGAGGCGAGACACCGGGGAGCTGTTTTTT. Drawing the rest from reference TRBV28 and TRBJ2-2, the complete variable domain is DVKVTQSSRYLVKRTGEKVFLECVQDMDHENMFWYRQDPGLGLRLIYFSYDVKMKEKGDIPEGYSVSREKKERFSLILESASTNQTSMYLCATHGSRTSGRRDTGELFFGEGSRLTVL.

The rearrangement uses TRBV10-2 and TRBJ2-2, with 12 nucleotides matching TRBD2. The CDR3 totals 16 residues. Germline assignment: CDR1 WSHSY and CDR2 SAAADI. The V gene end was trimmed by 6 bases and the J gene end by 4 bases; junction bases not matched to a gene: 6. This chain's CDR3 is CASSPPGLAGTGELFF. The CDR3 DNA follows: TGCGCCAGCAGCCCCCCGGGACTAGCGGGCACCGGGGAGCTGTTTTTT.

In DNA, the CDR3 is TGTGCCAGCTCACCAACGAGCGGGTTCTACAATGAGCAGTTCTTC. The encoded protein is CASSPTSGFYNEQFF. The chain employs TRBV18 and TRBJ2-1, with a weak D call TRBD2 (6 bases). Germline CDR1 is KGHSH and CDR2 is LQKENI. This CDR3 comprises 15 residues. Trimming left V 2 bases short and J 3 bases short, with 11 bases between.

V usage is TRBV23-1 and J usage is TRBJ2-7; TRBD2 might be the D (6 bases). TRBV23-1 is treated as an ORF (open reading frame) with a function not yet certain. The CDR3 runs to 12 residues. V dropped 4 bases and J dropped 9 bases, with 13 bases sitting between them. The DNA for the CDR3 is TGCGCCAGCAGTCCCGGCCCCGGGGGGCAGTACTTC. This translates into CASSPGPGGQYF.

This sequence joins TRBV4-2 and TRBJ2-2; no reliable D call. The germline V gene encodes CDR1 LGHNA and CDR2 YNFKEQ. Trimming pared 5 bases from V and 5 bases from J, leaving 12 bases between. The CDR3 covers 14 residues. CDR3 sequence reads: CASSKNYITGELFF. The CDR3 coding sequence is TGTGCCAGCAGCAAAAATTATATTACCGGGGAGCTGTTTTTT.

This chain joins TRBV10-2 and TRBJ2-1; no clear D. CDR1 is WSHSY, CDR2 SAAADI, per germline. Trimming cost V 6 bases and J 4 bases, with 13 bases left between them. This CDR3 comprises 14 residues. CDR3 nucleotides: TGCGCCAGCAGAGAAGTCAACGCTTACAATGAGCAGTTCTTC. Translation gives CASREVNAYNEQFF.

This clone came up a few times. V usage is TRBV4-1 and J usage is TRBJ1-5; D possibly corresponds to TRBD1 (5 bases). Germline CDR1 is MGHRA and CDR2 is YSYEKL. Deletions cut 0 bases from V and 1 base from J, with 10 bases between. The CDR3 runs to 16 residues. The chain's CDR3 is CASSQDPGRSNQPQHF. Here the CDR3 DNA reads TGCGCCAGCAGCCAAGACCCAGGGCGGAGCAATCAGCCCCAGCATTTT.

The CDR3 DNA is TGTGCCAGCAGCTTAGGGACAGGACCAAAAAATGAAAAACTGTTTTTT. This gives the protein CASSLGTGPKNEKLFF. The V gene is TRBV7-9, the J gene TRBJ1-4; 7 bases align to TRBD1. The V gene end was trimmed by 1 base and the J gene end by 5 bases; junction bases not matched to a gene: 7. This CDR3 is 16 amino acids long. Germline CDR1 and CDR2: SEHNR and FQNEAQ (reference sequence).

This rearrangement joins TRBV5-1 to TRBJ2-1, with TRBD2 matching 14 bases. This CDR3 region has 19 residues. V dropped 6 bases and J dropped 2; count of bases not matched to a gene: 13. Germline V gene data show CDR1 as SGHRS and CDR2 as YFSETQ. The CDR3 DNA reads as TGCGCCAGCACGGAAGCCGGGACTAGCGGGAGTTTAACCTACAATGAGCAGTTCTTC. Translation gives CASTEAGTSGSLTYNEQFF.

This clone was detected many times. Other nucleotide sequences from this sample produce the same CDR3. The J gene is TRBJ2-2, the V gene TRBV11-2; either TRBD1 or TRBD2 may supply D (5 bases each). V was clipped by 4 bases and J by 5 bases, with 5 bases between them. CDR1 and CDR2 from the germline V gene are SGHAT and FQNNGV. The CDR3 runs to 12 residues. The DNA for the CDR3 is TGTGCCAGCAGCTGGGGGACCGGGGAGCTGTTTTTT. Protein sequence: CASSWGTGELFF.

For this clone: The conserved final phenylalanine or tryptophan is absent from the CDR3, which likely points to a read error. It is unclear where the CDR3 begins or ends on the DNA, so no DNA is shown, and the CDR3 is as TCRdb lists it. The chain uses TRBV30 and TRBJ2-7; the table's D call TRBD2 went unverified against the DNA. Termini included, the CDR3 measures 13 amino acids. Germline V gene sequence: CDR1 GTSNPN, CDR2 SVGIG (reference sequence). The CDR3 is CAWGSTPGLAVQL.

This chain's CDR3 is CSVRLGDEQFF. The DNA for the CDR3 is TGCAGCGTTCGGCTCGGGGATGAGCAGTTCTTC. This rearrangement joins TRBV29-1 to TRBJ2-1; a possible D gene is TRBD2 (5 bases). With 5 bases removed from V and 8 bases from J, the gap between germline ends came to 10 bases. The CDR3 is made up of 11 amino acids. Per germline, CDR1 SQVTM and CDR2 ANQGSEA.

V usage is TRBV7-3 and J usage is TRBJ2-1; D unresolved. This CDR3 has 14 residues. From germline, CDR1 is SGHTA and CDR2 FQGTGA. Trimming took off 5 bases at V and 4 bases at J, with 12 bases between the two ends. The CDR3 sequence: CASSPGGAYNEQFF. CDR3 bases: TGTGCCAGCAGCCCGGGTGGCGCATACAATGAGCAGTTCTTC.

The rearrangement links TRBV5-4 to TRBJ2-3; 7 bases agree with TRBD2. The V and J ends lost 2 bases and 4 bases, in that order; junction bases with no gene match: 7. This CDR3 comprises 15 residues. Looked up from germline, CDR1 is SGHNT and CDR2 is YYREEE (reference sequence). The DNA of the CDR3 is TGTGCCAGCAGCTTTCAAGGCGGGAGCGCAGATACGCAGTATTTT. Encoded protein: CASSFQGGSADTQYF.

Details on this clone: This may come from a read error, since a much larger clone is one base off. The chain links TRBV5-6 to TRBJ2-7; 8 bases are shared with TRBD2. The CDR3 runs 15 residues. In germline, CDR1 is SGHDT, CDR2 YYEEEE. The CDR3 loop reads CASSSPLADSYKQYF. The DNA for the CDR3 is TGTGCCAGCAGCTCGCCACTAGCGGATTCCTACAAGCAGTACTTC.